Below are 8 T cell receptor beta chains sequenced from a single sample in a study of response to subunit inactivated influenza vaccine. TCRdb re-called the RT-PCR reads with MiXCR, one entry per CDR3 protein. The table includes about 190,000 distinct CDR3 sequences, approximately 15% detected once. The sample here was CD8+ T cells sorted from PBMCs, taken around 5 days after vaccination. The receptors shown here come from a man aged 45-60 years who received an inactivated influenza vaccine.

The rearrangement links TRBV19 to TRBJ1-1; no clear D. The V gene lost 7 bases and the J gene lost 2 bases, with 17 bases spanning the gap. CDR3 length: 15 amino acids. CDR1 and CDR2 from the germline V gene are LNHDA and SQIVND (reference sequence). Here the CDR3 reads CASKAGLGLNTEAFF. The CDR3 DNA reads TGTGCCAGTAAAGCAGGTCTCGGATTAAACACTGAAGCTTTCTTT.

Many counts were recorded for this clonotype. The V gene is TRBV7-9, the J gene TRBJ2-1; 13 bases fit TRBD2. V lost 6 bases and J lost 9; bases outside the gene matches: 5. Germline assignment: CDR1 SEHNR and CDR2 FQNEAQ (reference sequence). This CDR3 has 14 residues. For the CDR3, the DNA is TGTGCCAGCAGAGGGACTAGCGGGGATAGTGAGCAGTTCTTC. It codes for CASRGTSGDSEQFF.

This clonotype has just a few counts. The CDR3 protein is CASSLKRGTYNEQFF. The CDR3 region has the DNA TGTGCCAGCAGCTTAAAGCGGGGAACCTACAATGAGCAGTTCTTC. The V and J genes are TRBV7-8 and TRBJ2-1, with 7 bases fitting TRBD2. Losses at the gene ends were 2 bases for V and 2 bases for J; bases not matched to a gene: 3. Germline V gene sequence: CDR1 SGHVS, CDR2 FQNEAQ. The CDR3 spans 15 residues.

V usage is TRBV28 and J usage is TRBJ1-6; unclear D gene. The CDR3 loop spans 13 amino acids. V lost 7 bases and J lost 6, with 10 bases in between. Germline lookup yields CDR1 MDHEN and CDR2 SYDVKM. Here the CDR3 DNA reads TGTGCCAGCATGCCCCCTGGTAATTCACCCCTCCACTTT. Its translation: CASMPPGNSPLHF.

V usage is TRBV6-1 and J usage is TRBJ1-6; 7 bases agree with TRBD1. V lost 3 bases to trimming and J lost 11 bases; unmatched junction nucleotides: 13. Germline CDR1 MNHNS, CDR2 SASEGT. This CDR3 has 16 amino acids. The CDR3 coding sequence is TGTGCCAGCAGTGACGCCGGTGACAGGGAGCGCACACCCCTCCACTTT. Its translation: CASSDAGDRERTPLHF.

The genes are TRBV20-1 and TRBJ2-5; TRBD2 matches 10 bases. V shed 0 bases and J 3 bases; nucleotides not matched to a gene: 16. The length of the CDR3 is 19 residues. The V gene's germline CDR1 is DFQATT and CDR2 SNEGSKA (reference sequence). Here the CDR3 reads CSARDIGIVAGGLEETQYF. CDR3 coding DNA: TGCAGTGCTAGAGATATTGGGATCGTAGCGGGGGGTCTTGAAGAGACCCAGTACTTC.

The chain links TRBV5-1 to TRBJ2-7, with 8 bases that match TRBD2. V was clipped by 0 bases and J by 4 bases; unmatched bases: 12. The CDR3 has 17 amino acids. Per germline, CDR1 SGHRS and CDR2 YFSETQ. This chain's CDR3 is CASSLGSLRTSTYEQYF. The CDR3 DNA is TGCGCCAGCAGCTTGGGCTCTTTACGGACTAGCACATACGAGCAGTACTTC. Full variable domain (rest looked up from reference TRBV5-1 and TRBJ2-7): KAGVTQTPRYLIKTRGQQVTLSCSPISGHRSVSWYQQTPGQGLQFLFEYFSETQRNKGNFPGRFSGRQFSNSRSEMNVSTLELGDSALYLCASSLGSLRTSTYEQYFGPGTRLTVT.

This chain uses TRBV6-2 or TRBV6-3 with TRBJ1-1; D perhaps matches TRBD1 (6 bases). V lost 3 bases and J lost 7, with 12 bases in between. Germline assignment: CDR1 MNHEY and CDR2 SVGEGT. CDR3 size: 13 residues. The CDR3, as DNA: TGTGCCAGCAGTTATTCAGGGGAGGTTGAAGCTTTCTTT. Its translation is CASSYSGEVEAFF.